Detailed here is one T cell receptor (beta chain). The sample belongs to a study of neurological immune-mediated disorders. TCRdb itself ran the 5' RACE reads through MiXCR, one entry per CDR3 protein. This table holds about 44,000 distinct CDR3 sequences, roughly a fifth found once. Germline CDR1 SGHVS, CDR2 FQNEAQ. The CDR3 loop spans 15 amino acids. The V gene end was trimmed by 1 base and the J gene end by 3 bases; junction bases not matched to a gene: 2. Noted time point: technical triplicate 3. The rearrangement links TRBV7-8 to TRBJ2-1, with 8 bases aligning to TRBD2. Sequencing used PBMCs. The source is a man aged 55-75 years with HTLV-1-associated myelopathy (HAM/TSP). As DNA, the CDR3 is TGTGCCAGCAGCTTAGGACGGGGGGGCTACAATGAGCAGTTCTTC. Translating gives CASSLGRGGYNEQFF.